The sequence of this T cell receptor (beta chain) was determined in a study of control samples from healthy donors and cancer patients. Profiling relied on immunoSEQ multiplex PCR, and the TCRdb table lists in-frame clones only, not all of them. Here the sample spans 35,000 to 50,000 clones, over 75% being singletons. CDR3 length equals 12 residues. From germline, CDR1 is ENHRY and CDR2 SYGVKD. Trimming removed 6 bases from V and 5 bases from J, with 11 bases in between. V and J are TRBV10-3 and TRBJ2-7; D is tentatively TRBD1 or TRBD2 (5 bases each). The clonotype was recovered from a woman aged 55-70 years with lung cancer. The sequencing sample was made of PBMCs. CDR3 amino acids: CAISVGPNEQYF. DNA of the CDR3: TGTGCCATCAGCGTGGGACCCAACGAGCAGTACTTC.